A selection of T cell receptor beta chains follows, all from one sample in a study of identical twins. Each CDR3 protein is one row after TCRdb ran MiXCR on the 5' RACE reads. The table lists over 550,000 distinct CDR3 sequences, roughly 6.6% of them singletons. Another study also made use of these data, one on yellow fever vaccine responses in identical twins.

The sequencing input was PBMCs. These receptors were collected from a woman aged 18-29 years in good health. The conserved cysteine and the conserved F or W are not part of the CDR3 here. The order of the fields is J gene, V gene, CDR3 protein.

>TRBJ1-2|TRBV29-1
SRPPGQGRNYGYT
>TRBJ2-7|TRBV28
ASTLGWGDEQY
>TRBJ2-7|TRBV5-6
ASSISSGYSYEQY
>TRBJ2-3|TRBV20-1
SASRGEVADTQY
>TRBJ2-6|TRBV20-1
SAQSDRGSGANVLT
>TRBJ2-7|TRBV12-3/TRBV12-4
ASTLAGNYEQY
>TRBJ1-3|TRBV6-5
ASSYTATGAPENTIY
>TRBJ2-1|TRBV6-1
ASSSGSPSYNEQF
>TRBJ2-3|TRBV4-2
ASSQVIAGNTDTQY
>TRBJ2-3|TRBV20-1
SARGGDTQY
>TRBJ1-2|TRBV2
ASSEGALGGYT
>TRBJ2-2|TRBV7-9
ASSLPVDTGELF
>TRBJ2-5|TRBV5-1
ASSLGGHGAQETQY
>TRBJ1-3|TRBV20-1
SARERETGNTIY
>TRBJ2-3|TRBV12-3/TRBV12-4
ASRLPGTSTDTQY
>TRBJ2-2|TRBV7-2
ASIPATGTGELF
>TRBJ2-3|TRBV24-1
ATSAYDTQY